This T cell receptor (beta chain) was profiled in a study of CD8+ T cells in alopecia areata. On the study more broadly: Treated patients were given 5 to 10 mg oral tofacitinib twice daily. Using the percentage of affected scalp area, treated patients' severity was scored. The study's findings and limits: Sequencing of scalp samples also includes resident alphabeta T cells from normal skin.

RNA was isolated and reverse transcribed to cDNA, the sequencing template. Here immunoSEQ multiplex PCR was the method, and the copy in TCRdb shows in-frame clones only, minus some. The repertoire holds about 190,000 clones, with approximately 57% as singletons. Treatment here: oral pan-JAK inhibitor, 5-10 mg twice daily. In its sample, this clone was seen a few times. Its matching antigen is unknown. The receptor comes from a human donor with alopecia areata. Here the sequenced sample was CD4+ T cells sorted from blood, taken at week 24, from a patient treated with tofacitinib.

The CDR3 DNA is TGTGCCAGCAGACAAACCGGGGGGAATGAGCAGTTCTTC. Protein sequence: CASRQTGGNEQFF. This rearrangement joins TRBV25-1 to TRBJ2-1, with 7 bases aligning to TRBD2. Germline trimming cut 6 bases from V and 7 bases from J; bases unmatched to any gene: 6. The CDR3 runs 13 residues. Germline V lookup: CDR1 MGHDK, CDR2 SYGVNS.